The 19 T cell receptor beta chains below come from one sample, sequenced in a study of breast tumors, draining lymph nodes, adjacent tissues. TCRdb reprocessed the multiplex PCR reads with MiXCR, giving one entry per CDR3 protein. Here the sample spans tens of thousands of distinct CDR3 sequences, roughly 23% being singletons. Material: breast tumor tissue. Receptor source: a female donor with breast cancer. Some clones in this sample may be carry-over from other donors' samples.

This clonotype was picked up many times. V is TRBV7-9 and J is TRBJ1-2, with 8 bases identical to TRBD1. This CDR3 has 13 residues. Germline V gene data show CDR1 as SEHNR and CDR2 as FQNEAQ (reference sequence). Unmatched junction bases numbered 10, after V lost 8 bases and J lost 8 bases. CDR3 sequence: CASRRDRGEGYTF. CDR3 DNA: TGTGCCAGCCGCCGAGACAGGGGAGAAGGCTACACCTTC.

This clonotype came up a few times. The gene calls are TRBV6-2 or TRBV6-3 and TRBJ2-5; a possible D gene is TRBD2 (6 bases). CDR3 length equals 12 residues. Between the trimmed V and J ends, which lost 7 bases and 4 bases, there was a span of 10 bases. CDR1 and CDR2 from the germline V gene are MNHEY and SVGEGT. The CDR3 nucleotides are TGTGCCAGCAAGGGACTGGCAGAGACCCAGTACTTC. The encoded protein is CASKGLAETQYF.

This clonotype was seen a few times. The chain is built from TRBV19 and TRBJ2-1, with unresolved D. The V end was cut by 3 bases, the J end by 0 bases, with 9 bases between. Germline V gene sequence: CDR1 LNHDA, CDR2 SQIVND (reference sequence). There are 15 residues in the CDR3. The CDR3 sequence: CASSIVENSYNEQFF. CDR3 DNA sequence: TGTGCCAGTAGTATTGTCGAAAACTCCTACAATGAGCAGTTCTTC.

This clonotype came up many times. This chain links TRBV5-1 with TRBJ2-7, with TRBD1 matching 7 bases. The germline gives CDR1 SGHRS, CDR2 YFSETQ. The CDR3 runs 13 residues. Trimming at V came to 2 bases and at J to 3 bases, leaving 2 bases not matched to a gene. The CDR3 nucleotides are TGCGCCAGCAGCTTCCGACAGGGCTACGAGCAGTACTTC. Its translation is CASSFRQGYEQYF.

V and J are TRBV25-1 and TRBJ2-1; D may be TRBD1 or TRBD2 (6 bases each). The CDR3 contains 15 residues. Trimming shortened V by 4 bases and J by 7 bases, and 17 bases separated the two germline ends. Germline lookup yields CDR1 MGHDK and CDR2 SYGVNS. CDR3 in DNA: TGTGCCAGCAGTGCCGGGACAAGGCGGGGTAATGAGCAGTTCTTC. Translating gives CASSAGTRRGNEQFF.

This clonotype was recorded many times. The chain couples TRBV12-3 or TRBV12-4 to TRBJ1-2; D gene uncertain. The CDR3 consists of 13 residues. The V gene lost 6 bases and the J gene lost 4 bases, with 12 bases spanning the gap. The CDR3 here is CASSPGRPYGYTF. CDR3 nucleotide sequence: TGTGCCAGCAGCCCCGGGAGACCCTATGGCTACACCTTC.

This clonotype appeared many times. V and J are TRBV12-3 or TRBV12-4 and TRBJ2-7; 9 nucleotides line up with TRBD2. The J segment lost 7 bases and the V segment lost 5 bases, leaving 15 bases of the junction unmatched. The CDR3 runs to 16 residues. The CDR3 nucleotides read TGTGCCAGCAGTCCCTTGAGGATAGCGGGAGCCGCGGAGCAGTACTTC. Its protein is CASSPLRIAGAAEQYF.

This clonotype came up many times. This chain links TRBV4-2 with TRBJ2-6; D gene ambiguous. The germline CDR1 and CDR2 sequences are LGHNA and YNFKEQ. The CDR3 is made up of 17 amino acids. Between the trimmed V and J ends, which lost 0 bases and 3 bases, there was a span of 12 bases. The CDR3 loop is CASSQEVVLGGANVLTF. The DNA for the CDR3 is TGTGCCAGCAGCCAAGAAGTAGTTCTAGGTGGGGCCAACGTCCTGACTTTC.

This clonotype was found many times. The CDR3 spells CASSQTGHQPQHF. CDR3 in DNA: TGTGCCAGCAGCCAGACAGGACATCAGCCCCAGCATTTT. This chain uses TRBV7-9 with TRBJ1-5; the D gene is possibly TRBD1 (6 bases). CDR3 size: 13 residues. Looked up from germline, CDR1 is SEHNR and CDR2 is FQNEAQ (reference sequence). V was cut by 5 bases and J by 5 bases, with 10 bases left in between.

This clonotype was seen ten or more times. V and J are TRBV29-1 and TRBJ2-4, with a weak D call TRBD1 (8 bases). The CDR3 length is 15 residues. V lost 1 base and J 8 bases, leaving 18 bases between the germline ends. Per germline, CDR1 SQVTM and CDR2 ANQGSEA. This chain's CDR3 is CSVEGGGTGGDIQYF. The CDR3 nucleotides are TGCAGCGTTGAAGGGGGAGGGACAGGTGGAGACATTCAGTACTTC.

This clonotype has a count of ten or more. The rearrangement joins TRBV6-5 to TRBJ2-7; 11 bases fit TRBD1. This CDR3 comprises 14 residues. Germline V lookup: CDR1 MNHEY, CDR2 SVGAGI. V gave up 10 bases and J gave up 3 bases; unmatched junction bases: 8. In DNA form, the CDR3 reads TGTGCCACCAAAGGGGGGACAGGGGGCTACGAGCAGTACTTC. Amino acids: CATKGGTGGYEQYF.

This clonotype is termed medium-sized. V is TRBV2 and J is TRBJ1-3; D is perhaps TRBD1 (6 bases). CDR3 length: 14 residues. V lost 6 bases, J lost 4 bases, and 13 bases lay in between. The germline V gene has CDR1 SNHLY and CDR2 FYNNEI. CDR3 nucleotide sequence: TGTGCCAGCAGGGTGGCAGGGGACGGAAACACCATATATTTT. It yields the protein CASRVAGDGNTIYF.

The chain recombines TRBV11-2 with TRBJ2-2; 7 nucleotides line up with TRBD1. Germline CDR1 reads SGHAT; CDR2 reads FQNNGV. V lost 7 bases and J lost 4; bases outside the gene matches: 6. The CDR3 loop spans 14 amino acids. The chain's CDR3 is CASILQGSTGELFF. CDR3 DNA: TGTGCCAGCATCCTACAGGGGTCCACCGGGGAGCTGTTTTTT.

Notes on this clonotype: Given a much more abundant clone one base away, this may be a read error. The chain has TRBV3-1 and TRBJ2-1; 7 nucleotides line up with TRBD1. The CDR3 consists of 16 residues. With 1 base clipped from V and 6 bases from J, the junction kept 9 bases outside the gene matches. The V gene's germline CDR1 is LGHDT and CDR2 YNNKEL (reference sequence). CDR3: CASSQVPGSGGNEQFF. In DNA, the CDR3 is TGTGCCAGCAGCCAAGTCCCCGGGTCAGGGGGCAATGAGCAGTTCTTC.

To note about this clonotype: It may be a read error: a sequence one base away is much more abundant. CDR3 coding DNA: TGTGCCACCAGTGATCGCCGACAGGGTGGGACCCTGTACTTC. This sequence encodes CATSDRRQGGTLYF. The chain carries TRBV24-1 and TRBJ2-5; TRBD1 matches at 7 bases. The CDR3 runs to 14 residues. The germline gives CDR1 KGHDR, CDR2 SFDVKD.

This clonotype was counted at least ten times. The chain links TRBV25-1 to TRBJ1-4; D not certain. Trimming stripped 4 bases from V and 4 bases from J, with 4 bases between. CDR3 length: 12 amino acids. Looked up from germline, CDR1 is MGHDK and CDR2 is SYGVNS. The CDR3 sequence is CASSVLNEKLFF. The CDR3 DNA sequence: TGTGCCAGCAGTGTTCTTAATGAAAAACTGTTTTTT. The complete variable domain, with remaining parts taken from reference TRBV25-1 and TRBJ1-4, reads EADIYQTPRYLVIGTGKKITLECSQTMGHDKMYWYQQDPGMELHLIHYSYGVNSTEKGDLSSESTVSRIRTEHFPLTLESARPSHTSQYLCASSVLNEKLFFGSGTQLSVL.

This clonotype was seen only a few times. Relative to the germline gene, one junction end is altered; a read error may explain this. The chain couples TRBV5-1 to TRBJ2-3, with D tentatively TRBD2 (6 bases). Germline loops: CDR1 SGHRS, CDR2 YFSETQ. This CDR3 is 12 amino acids long. This CDR3 is CASNLEGSTQYF. CDR3 sequence (DNA): TGCGCCAGCAACTTGGAGGGATCTACGCAGTATTTT.

This clonotype qualifies as large. The rearrangement uses TRBV7-6 and TRBJ2-5; perhaps TRBD1 as D (6 bases). This CDR3 spans 21 amino acids. V dropped 2 bases and J dropped 1 base, with 29 bases sitting between them. In germline, CDR1 is SGHVS, CDR2 FNYEAQ. CDR3 amino acids: CASSLFPPQQQGVFPQETQYF. The DNA for the CDR3 is TGTGCCAGCAGCTTATTCCCCCCCCAACAACAGGGTGTATTTCCCCAAGAGACCCAGTACTTC.

In its sample, this clonotype was seen many times. J is TRBJ1-5 and V is TRBV20-1; 8 bases fit TRBD1. Germline V gene sequence: CDR1 DFQATT, CDR2 SNEGSKA (reference sequence). The CDR3 totals 17 residues. The J segment lost 0 bases and the V segment lost 0 bases, leaving 7 bases of the junction unmatched. The CDR3 DNA sequence: TGCAGTGCTAGAGATTCGGACAGGGCAGATAGCAATCAGCCCCAGCATTTT. As protein: CSARDSDRADSNQPQHF.